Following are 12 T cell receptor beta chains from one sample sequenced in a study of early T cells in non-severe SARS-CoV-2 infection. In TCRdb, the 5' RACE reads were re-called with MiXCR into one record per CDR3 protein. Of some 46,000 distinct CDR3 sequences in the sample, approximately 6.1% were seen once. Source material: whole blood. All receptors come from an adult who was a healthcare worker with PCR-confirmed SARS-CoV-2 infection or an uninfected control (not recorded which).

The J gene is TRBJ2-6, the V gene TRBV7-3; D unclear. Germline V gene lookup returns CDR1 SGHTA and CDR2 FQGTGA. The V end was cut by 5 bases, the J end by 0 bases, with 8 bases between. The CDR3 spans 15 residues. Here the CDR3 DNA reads TGTGCCAGCAGCCATCGCAGCTCTGGGGCCAACGTCCTGACTTTC. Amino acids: CASSHRSSGANVLTF.

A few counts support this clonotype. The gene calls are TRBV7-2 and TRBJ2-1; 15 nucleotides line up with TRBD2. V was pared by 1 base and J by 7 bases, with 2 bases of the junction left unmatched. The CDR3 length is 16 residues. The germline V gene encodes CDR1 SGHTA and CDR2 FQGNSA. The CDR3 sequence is CASSLVGTSGGNEQFF. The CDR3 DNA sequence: TGTGCCAGCAGCTTAGTTGGGACTAGCGGGGGGAATGAGCAGTTCTTC. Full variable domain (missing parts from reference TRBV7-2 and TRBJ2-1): GAGVSQSPSNKVTEKGKDVELRCDPISGHTALYWYRQSLGQGLEFLIYFQGNSAPDKSGLPSDRFSAERTGGSVSTLTIQRTQQEDSAVYLCASSLVGTSGGNEQFFGPGTRLTVL.

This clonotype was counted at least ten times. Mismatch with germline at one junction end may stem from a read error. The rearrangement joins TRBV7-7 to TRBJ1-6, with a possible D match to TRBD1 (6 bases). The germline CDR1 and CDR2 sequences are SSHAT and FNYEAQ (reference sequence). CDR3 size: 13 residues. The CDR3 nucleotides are TGTGCTAGCAGCGTGGACAGTTATTCACCCCTCCACTTT. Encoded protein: CASSVDSYSPLHF.

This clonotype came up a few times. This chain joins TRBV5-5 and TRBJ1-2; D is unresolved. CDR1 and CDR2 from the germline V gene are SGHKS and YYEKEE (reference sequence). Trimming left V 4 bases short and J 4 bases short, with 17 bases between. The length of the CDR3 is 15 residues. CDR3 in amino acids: CASSTRATSLYGYTF. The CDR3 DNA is TGTGCCAGCAGCACCCGGGCCACATCACTCTATGGCTACACCTTC.

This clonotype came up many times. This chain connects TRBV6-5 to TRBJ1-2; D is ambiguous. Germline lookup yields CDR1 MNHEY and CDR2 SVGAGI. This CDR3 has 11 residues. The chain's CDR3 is CATKSEVGYTF. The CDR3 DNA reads TGTGCTACGAAATCAGAGGTCGGCTACACCTTC.

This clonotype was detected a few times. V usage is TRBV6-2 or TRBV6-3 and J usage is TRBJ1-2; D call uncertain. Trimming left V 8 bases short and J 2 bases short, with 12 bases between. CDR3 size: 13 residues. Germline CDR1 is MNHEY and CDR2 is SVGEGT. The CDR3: CASYNLKNYGYTF. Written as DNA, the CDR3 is TGTGCCAGCTACAACCTTAAGAACTATGGCTACACCTTC.

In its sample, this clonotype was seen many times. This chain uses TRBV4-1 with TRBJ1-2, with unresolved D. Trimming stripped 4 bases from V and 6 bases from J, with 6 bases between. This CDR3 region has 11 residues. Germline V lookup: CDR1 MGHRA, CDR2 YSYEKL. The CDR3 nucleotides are TGCGCCAGCAGCCGCGATCATGGCTACACCTTC. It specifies CASSRDHGYTF.

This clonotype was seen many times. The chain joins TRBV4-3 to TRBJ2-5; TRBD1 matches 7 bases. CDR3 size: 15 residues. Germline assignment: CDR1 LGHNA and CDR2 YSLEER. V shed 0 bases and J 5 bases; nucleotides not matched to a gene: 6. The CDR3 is CASSQDSRGPETQYF. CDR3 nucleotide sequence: TGCGCCAGCAGCCAAGATAGTAGGGGGCCGGAGACCCAGTACTTC.

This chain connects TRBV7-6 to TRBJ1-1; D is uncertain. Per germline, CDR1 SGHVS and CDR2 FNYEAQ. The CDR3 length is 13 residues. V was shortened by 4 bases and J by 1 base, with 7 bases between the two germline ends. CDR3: CASSSNWNTEAFF. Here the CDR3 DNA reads TGTGCCAGCAGCTCTAATTGGAACACTGAAGCTTTCTTT.

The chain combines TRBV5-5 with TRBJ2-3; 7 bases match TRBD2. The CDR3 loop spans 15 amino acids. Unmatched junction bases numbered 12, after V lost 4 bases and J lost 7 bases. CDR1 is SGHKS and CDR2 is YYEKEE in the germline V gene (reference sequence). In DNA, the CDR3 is TGTGCCAGCAGCCGAAGCGGGGAGAACGAAAATACGCAGTATTTT. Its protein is CASSRSGENENTQYF.

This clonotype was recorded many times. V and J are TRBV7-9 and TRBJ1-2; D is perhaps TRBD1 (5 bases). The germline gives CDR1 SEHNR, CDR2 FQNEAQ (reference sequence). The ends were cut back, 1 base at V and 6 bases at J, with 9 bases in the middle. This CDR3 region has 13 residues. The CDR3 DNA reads TGTGCCAGCAGCTTAGACAGGTCGCATGGCTACACCTTC. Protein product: CASSLDRSHGYTF.

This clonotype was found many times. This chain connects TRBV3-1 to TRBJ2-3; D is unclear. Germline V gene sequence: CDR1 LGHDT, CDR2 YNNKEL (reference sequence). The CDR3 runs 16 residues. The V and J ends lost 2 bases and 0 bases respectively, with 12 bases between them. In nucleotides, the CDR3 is TGTGCCAGCAGCCAAAGCAGTGATCCTAGCACAGATACGCAGTATTTT. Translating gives CASSQSSDPSTDTQYF.